Below, 18 T cell receptor beta chains from the same sample are listed, as sequenced in a study of OX40 agonist ivuxolimab in advanced cancers. Repertoires were generated with immunoSEQ multiplex PCR, while TCRdb's copy carries only in-frame clones and drops some. In the table there are around 58,000 clones, approximately 90% of which are singletons. Sequenced here: CD4+ or CD8+ T cells sorted from blood, sampled in a trial of the OX40 agonist ivuxolimab. The origin of the receptors is an adult with an advanced solid tumor such as melanoma, head and neck, liver or kidney cancer.

The V and J genes are TRBV5-1 and TRBJ2-5; D is ambiguous. Looked up from germline, CDR1 is SGHRS and CDR2 is YFSETQ. The CDR3 length is 12 residues. The V end was cut by 2 bases, the J end by 2 bases, with 4 bases between. The CDR3 reads CASSLAQETQYF. The CDR3 DNA is TGCGCCAGCAGCTTAGCACAAGAGACCCAGTACTTC.

This chain uses TRBV19 with TRBJ1-4; 7 positions agree with TRBD1. Per germline, CDR1 LNHDA and CDR2 SQIVND (reference sequence). The CDR3 spans 15 residues. V shed 7 bases, J shed 4 bases, and the junction held 9 bases outside the gene matches. The CDR3 nucleotides are TGTGCCAGTATCCACCGGGACAGCAATAATGAAAAACTGTTTTTT. It yields the protein CASIHRDSNNEKLFF.

V usage is TRBV6-5 and J usage is TRBJ2-4, with D tentatively TRBD2 (5 bases). V was clipped by 0 bases and J by 1 base, with 10 bases between them. The CDR3 is 16 residues long. Germline V gene data show CDR1 as MNHEY and CDR2 as SVGAGI. CDR3 amino acids: CASSYSAWTAKNIQYF. CDR3 bases: TGTGCCAGCAGTTACTCAGCGTGGACTGCCAAAAACATTCAGTACTTC.

This chain joins TRBV6-6 and TRBJ2-7, with D perhaps TRBD2 (5 bases). Germline CDR1 and CDR2: MNHNY and SVGAGI (reference sequence). The CDR3 is made up of 14 amino acids. Trimming left V 5 bases short and J 5 bases short, with 16 bases between. CDR3: CASSAIGVMNEQYF. Written as DNA, the CDR3 is TGTGCCAGCAGTGCGATCGGGGTGATGAACGAGCAGTACTTC.

This chain connects TRBV5-1 to TRBJ2-1, with 7 bases lining up with TRBD2. The CDR3 runs 15 residues. V shed 2 bases and J 4 bases; nucleotides not matched to a gene: 6. Germline V lookup: CDR1 SGHRS, CDR2 YFSETQ. The CDR3 sequence: CASSFGGGGYNEQFF. CDR3 DNA: TGCGCCAGCAGCTTCGGCGGGGGAGGGTACAATGAGCAGTTCTTC.

CDR3 protein: CASSSLGSTEAFF. CDR3 in DNA: TGTGCCAGCAGCTCCTTGGGTAGCACTGAAGCTTTCTTT. V gene TRBV7-2 combines with J gene TRBJ1-1, with D hard to call. Germline CDR1 SGHTA, CDR2 FQGNSA. V lost 4 bases, J lost 4 bases, and 10 bases lay in between. The CDR3 runs to 13 residues.

The J gene is TRBJ2-1, the V gene TRBV10-2, with D possibly TRBD2 on 5 matching bases. The CDR3 is 12 residues long. Deletions cut 4 bases from V and 8 bases from J, with 9 bases between. Germline V gene data show CDR1 as WSHSY and CDR2 as SAAADI. The CDR3 DNA sequence: TGCGCCAGCAGTGGGGCCGGGGATGAGCAGTTCTTC. This gives the protein CASSGAGDEQFF.

The CDR3 loop is CASSPPGELFF. The CDR3 nucleotides read TGTGCCAGCAGTCCACCAGGGGAGCTGTTTTTT. V is TRBV6-6 and J is TRBJ2-2; D unclear. Germline V gene sequence: CDR1 MNHNY, CDR2 SVGAGI (reference sequence). This CDR3 contains 11 residues. The ends were cut back, 5 bases at V and 8 bases at J, with 6 bases in the middle.

This clone occurred once. The genes are TRBV2 and TRBJ2-7; D is perhaps TRBD2 (6 bases). V lost 7 bases and J lost 2, with 15 bases in between. The CDR3 runs to 14 residues. The germline CDR1 and CDR2 sequences are SNHLY and FYNNEI. The CDR3 DNA sequence: TGTGCCAGCAACCTCCCGGGACTTACCTACGAGCAGTACTTC. Amino acids: CASNLPGLTYEQYF.

Comments on this clone: The sample contains more than one DNA sequence encoding this CDR3. The chain is built from TRBV18 and TRBJ1-2; TRBD1 is a possible D gene (5 bases). The germline CDR1 and CDR2 sequences are KGHSH and LQKENI. The CDR3 is 13 amino acids. V was shortened by 2 bases and J by 2 bases, with 6 bases between the two germline ends. The CDR3 region is CASSPGGNYGYTF. CDR3 in DNA: TGTGCCAGCTCACCAGGGGGAAACTATGGCTACACCTTC.

The CDR3 here is CASRTGQALGKTQYF. The CDR3 coding sequence is TGTGCCAGCAGGACTGGACAGGCCCTGGGGAAGACCCAGTACTTC. This chain uses TRBV21-1 with TRBJ2-5; TRBD1 is the table's D call, not checked against the DNA. TRBV21-1 is assigned pseudogene status. CDR3 length: 15 residues.

This chain connects TRBV19 to TRBJ1-5; D is perhaps TRBD1 (6 bases). V lost 0 bases, J lost 4 bases, and 16 bases lay in between. From germline, CDR1 is LNHDA and CDR2 SQIVND (reference sequence). The CDR3 has 17 residues. DNA for the CDR3: TGTGCCAGTAGTATAGATCTATACAGGGCGGGTAATCAGCCCCAGCATTTT. It translates to CASSIDLYRAGNQPQHF.

The rearrangement links TRBV7-8 to TRBJ1-1, with D maybe TRBD1 (5 bases). V was cut by 0 bases and J by 11 bases, with 16 bases left in between. Germline values: CDR1 SGHVS, CDR2 FQNEAQ. This CDR3 spans 14 amino acids. CDR3 region: CASSLAVQGLDAFF. The CDR3 nucleotides read TGTGCCAGCAGCTTAGCCGTTCAGGGTCTTGACGCTTTCTTT.

The rearrangement links TRBV28 to TRBJ2-7; no clear D gene. The CDR3 totals 11 residues. V was shortened by 6 bases and J by 12 bases, with 15 bases between the two germline ends. Germline V CDR1 and CDR2: MDHEN, SYDVKM. The CDR3 DNA reads TGTGCCAGCAGCCAACCTTACCGGGTGTACTTC. The encoded protein is CASSQPYRVYF.

The rearrangement joins TRBV10-2 to TRBJ1-5, with D perhaps matching TRBD1 (5 bases). Per germline, CDR1 WSHSY and CDR2 SAAADI. This CDR3 has 14 amino acids. V was shortened by 10 bases and J by 2 bases, with 15 bases between the two germline ends. CDR3 sequence: CATRVQGRNQPQHF. The CDR3 region has the DNA TGCGCCACCCGGGTTCAGGGCCGCAATCAGCCCCAGCATTTT.

The CDR3 DNA follows: TGCGCCAGCAGCGCCGGCGGCCTAGCGGGAGGGAGCTCCTACAATGAGCAGTTCTTC. This codes for CASSAGGLAGGSSYNEQFF. This rearrangement joins TRBV10-1 to TRBJ2-1, with TRBD2 identical over 12 bases. The CDR3 is 19 residues long. Per the germline V gene, CDR1 is WNHNN and CDR2 is SYGVQD (reference sequence). Germline trimming cut 6 bases from V and 0 bases from J; bases unmatched to any gene: 12.

The chain employs TRBV19 and TRBJ1-3; D uncertain. The CDR3 contains 17 residues. Germline V gives CDR1 LNHDA, CDR2 SQIVND (reference sequence). The V end lost 4 bases, the J end lost 0 bases, and 16 bases lay between the germline ends. The CDR3 DNA reads as TGTGCCAGTAGTAGGGCGGACGCCTCAGTCTCTGGAAACACCATATATTTT. Translating gives CASSRADASVSGNTIYF.

CDR3 nucleotide sequence: TGTGCCAGCAGCTTAGATACCTCTTTTTACGAGCAGTACTTC. This translates into CASSLDTSFYEQYF. The genes are TRBV11-2 and TRBJ2-7; D is unclear. The germline CDR1 and CDR2 sequences are SGHAT and FQNNGV. The CDR3 is made up of 14 amino acids. V dropped 0 bases and J dropped 4 bases, with 10 bases sitting between them.